The 18 T cell receptor beta chains below come from one sample, sequenced in a study of OX40 agonist ivuxolimab in advanced cancers. Sequencing used immunoSEQ multiplex PCR; TCRdb keeps in-frame clones, though not all of them. The table records about 84,000 clones, more than 70% of them present only once. The sample was CD4+ or CD8+ T cells sorted from blood, taken in a trial of the OX40 agonist ivuxolimab. These receptors were obtained from an adult with an advanced solid tumor such as melanoma, head and neck, liver or kidney cancer.

The J gene is TRBJ1-1, the V gene TRBV7-9; D remains ambiguous. The CDR3 contains 15 residues. Trimming cost V 0 bases and J 5 bases, with 13 bases left between them. Germline CDR1 SEHNR, CDR2 FQNEAQ (reference sequence). This CDR3 reads CASSLAMGSETEAFF. DNA for the CDR3: TGTGCCAGCAGCTTAGCGATGGGATCCGAGACTGAAGCTTTCTTT.

The V call is TRBV6-5, the J call TRBJ1-1; tentatively, D is TRBD1 (6 bases). CDR3 length: 15 residues. Trimming took 3 bases from V and 5 from J, leaving 16 bases between them. Germline V CDR1 and CDR2: MNHEY, SVGAGI. CDR3: CASSYGGGRRTEAFF. The CDR3 coding sequence is TGTGCCAGCAGTTATGGAGGGGGACGGAGGACTGAAGCTTTCTTT.

In its sample, this clone was seen once. This chain links TRBV7-9 with TRBJ2-3; no firm D call. Germline CDR1 reads SEHNR; CDR2 reads FQNEAQ (reference sequence). The CDR3 totals 14 residues. The ends were cut back, 0 bases at V and 0 bases at J, with 4 bases in the middle. CDR3 coding DNA: TGTGCCAGCAGCTTAGCGCCGAGCACAGATACGCAGTATTTT. Encoded protein: CASSLAPSTDTQYF.

The genes are TRBV27 and TRBJ1-1, with D possibly TRBD1 on 5 matching bases. Per the germline V gene, CDR1 is MNHEY and CDR2 is SMNVEV (reference sequence). The CDR3 covers 12 residues. The germline V and J ends were trimmed by 9 bases and 1 base, with 9 bases remaining between them. The CDR3: CASRQRNTEAFF. For the CDR3, the DNA is TGTGCCAGTCGACAGAGGAACACTGAAGCTTTCTTT.

The chain joins TRBV19 to TRBJ2-1, with a possible D match to TRBD2 (6 bases). Per the germline V gene, CDR1 is LNHDA and CDR2 is SQIVND (reference sequence). The CDR3 spans 14 residues. The ends were cut back, 7 bases at V and 5 bases at J, with 15 bases in the middle. DNA for the CDR3: TGTGCCAGTACCGAGACTAGTTCCCACAATGAGCAGTTCTTC. This codes for CASTETSSHNEQFF.

V and J are TRBV2 and TRBJ2-3; the D call may be TRBD1 or TRBD2 (6 bases each). Germline assignment: CDR1 SNHLY and CDR2 FYNNEI. The germline V and J ends were trimmed by 0 bases and 12 bases, with 19 bases remaining between them. The CDR3 has 15 residues. The CDR3 sequence is CASSEAGGARRSQYF. CDR3 nucleotides: TGTGCCAGCAGTGAAGCCGGGGGCGCTCGTCGTAGTCAGTATTTT. Together with reference TRBV2 and TRBJ2-3, the CDR3 gives the full variable domain: EPEVTQTPSHQVTQMGQEVILRCVPISNHLYFYWYRQILGQKVEFLVSFYNNEISEKSEIFDDQFSVERPDGSNFTLKIRSTKLEDSAMYFCASSEAGGARRSQYFGPGTRLTVL.

This clone occurred once. Here the CDR3 DNA reads TGTGCCAGCGCACTATCTCTGGGGGCCACTGAGCAGTACTTC. Translation gives CASALSLGATEQYF. V gene TRBV18 combines with J gene TRBJ2-7; tentative D call: TRBD1 (6 bases). Germline CDR1 is KGHSH and CDR2 is LQKENI. The CDR3 has 14 residues. Deletions cut 8 bases from V and 7 bases from J, with 21 bases between.

The chain is built from TRBV4-2 and TRBJ1-2, with D unresolved. This CDR3 has 15 amino acids. The germline V gene encodes CDR1 LGHNA and CDR2 YNFKEQ. Deletions cut 2 bases from V and 5 bases from J, with 15 bases between. CDR3 DNA sequence: TGTGCCAGCAGCCAACCCCTCCCGGGCACTTATGGCTACACCTTC. Translation gives CASSQPLPGTYGYTF.

The CDR3 is CASRPTGNTGELFF. CDR3 DNA sequence: TGTGCCAGCAGGCCGACAGGGAACACCGGGGAGCTGTTTTTT. The genes are TRBV28 and TRBJ2-2; perhaps TRBD1 as D (6 bases). Deletions cut 6 bases from V and 1 base from J, with 9 bases between. CDR3 size: 14 residues. The germline CDR1 and CDR2 sequences are MDHEN and SYDVKM.

The V gene is TRBV9, the J gene TRBJ1-1; tentatively, D is TRBD1 (5 bases). V lost 2 bases, J lost 1 base, and 15 bases lay in between. The CDR3 contains 16 residues. Germline V gene sequence: CDR1 SGDLS, CDR2 YYNGEE. DNA for the CDR3: TGTGCCAGCAGCGTCGCCCCGGGACGAGGGAACACTGAAGCTTTCTTT. This translates into CASSVAPGRGNTEAFF. Drawing the rest from reference TRBV9 and TRBJ1-1, the complete variable domain is DSGVTQTPKHLITATGQRVTLRCSPRSGDLSVYWYQQSLDQGLQFLIQYYNGEERAKGNILERFSAQQFPDLHSELNLSSLELGDSALYFCASSVAPGRGNTEAFFGQGTRLTVV.

The V call is TRBV7-2, the J call TRBJ2-3; unclear D gene. Germline values: CDR1 SGHTA, CDR2 FQGNSA. Trimming stripped 3 bases from V and 6 bases from J, with 4 bases between. This CDR3 spans 11 amino acids. Here the CDR3 DNA reads TGTGCCAGCAGCTTCCGCGATACGCAGTATTTT. This sequence encodes CASSFRDTQYF.

This rearrangement joins TRBV19 to TRBJ2-3, with D perhaps given as TRBD1 or TRBD2 (6 bases each). The CDR3 spans 16 residues. Trimming cost V 4 bases and J 6 bases, with 20 bases left between them. Germline CDR1 is LNHDA and CDR2 is SQIVND (reference sequence). CDR3 DNA: TGTGCCAGTAGTACGGGACTCCGACAGGCGGGGGATACGCAGTATTTT. Protein sequence: CASSTGLRQAGDTQYF. The complete variable domain, with remaining parts taken from reference TRBV19 and TRBJ2-3, reads DGGITQSPKYLFRKEGQNVTLSCEQNLNHDAMYWYRQDPGQGLRLIYYSQIVNDFQKGDIAEGYSVSREKKESFPLTVTSAQKNPTAFYLCASSTGLRQAGDTQYFGPGTRLTVL.

V gene TRBV28 combines with J gene TRBJ1-1, with D possibly TRBD1 on 6 matching bases. The germline gives CDR1 MDHEN, CDR2 SYDVKM. This CDR3 has 15 residues. V was shortened by 6 bases and J by 5 bases, with 19 bases between the two germline ends. This CDR3 reads CASRTSTGMGTEAFF. The CDR3 DNA is TGTGCCAGCAGAACCTCCACAGGGATGGGGACTGAAGCTTTCTTT. Using reference TRBV28 and TRBJ1-1 for the parts outside the CDR3, the full variable domain is DVKVTQSSRYLVKRTGEKVFLECVQDMDHENMFWYRQDPGLGLRLIYFSYDVKMKEKGDIPEGYSVSREKKERFSLILESASTNQTSMYLCASRTSTGMGTEAFFGQGTRLTVV.

The chain couples TRBV7-2 to TRBJ2-1, with D perhaps TRBD1 (6 bases). CDR3 length equals 17 residues. The germline V and J ends were trimmed by 1 base and 0 bases, with 13 bases remaining between them. Germline V lookup: CDR1 SGHTA, CDR2 FQGNSA. The CDR3, as DNA: TGTGCCAGCAGCTTAGGGGGCCAACAGGGCTCCTACAATGAGCAGTTCTTC. It codes for CASSLGGQQGSYNEQFF.

Concerning this clone itself: This sample also contains other DNA sequences that code for the same CDR3. This chain links TRBV19 with TRBJ2-6; no firm D call. From germline, CDR1 is LNHDA and CDR2 SQIVND (reference sequence). Trimming took off 3 bases at V and 2 bases at J, with 8 bases between the two ends. There are 15 residues in the CDR3. In DNA, the CDR3 is TGTGCCAGTAGTATTGTGCGAACTGGGGCCAACGTCCTGACTTTC. It encodes CASSIVRTGANVLTF.

The J gene is TRBJ2-2, the V gene TRBV19, with a possible D match to TRBD1 (6 bases). The CDR3 is 14 amino acids. Trimming shortened V by 6 bases and J by 1 base, and 9 bases separated the two germline ends. CDR1 LNHDA and CDR2 SQIVND come from the germline V gene (reference sequence). The CDR3 nucleotides are TGTGCCAGTAGGACAGGACTGAACACCGGGGAGCTGTTTTTT. This codes for CASRTGLNTGELFF. Full variable domain (missing parts from reference TRBV19 and TRBJ2-2): DGGITQSPKYLFRKEGQNVTLSCEQNLNHDAMYWYRQDPGQGLRLIYYSQIVNDFQKGDIAEGYSVSREKKESFPLTVTSAQKNPTAFYLCASRTGLNTGELFFGEGSRLTVL.

The chain combines TRBV5-1 with TRBJ2-3; the D gene is possibly TRBD1 (6 bases). The CDR3 spans 14 residues. The V gene's germline CDR1 is SGHRS and CDR2 YFSETQ. V dropped 6 bases and J dropped 2 bases, with 13 bases sitting between them. Here the CDR3 DNA reads TGCGCCAGCACCCAGGGGTCTGTCACAGATACGCAGTATTTT. It yields the protein CASTQGSVTDTQYF.

The chain carries TRBV21-1 and TRBJ2-7; the table's D call, TRBD2, was not checked against the DNA. TRBV21-1 is an annotated pseudogene. CDR3 size: 16 residues. In nucleotides, the CDR3 is TGTGCCAGCAGCAAACTTTTCGAGCGGTTTTTCTACGAGCAGTACGTC. This codes for CASSKLFERFFYEQYV.